This T cell receptor beta chain was documented in a study of blood T cell repertoires in COVID-19. Study overall: From the United States, Italy and Spain came samples of acute and convalescent COVID-19. Nucleic acid was either cDNA or gDNA, and it came from T cells, B-cell-depleted T cells, or PBMCs.

As handled by the study authors: Estimated nucleated cell counts came from reference gene primer amplification. Here immunoSEQ multiplex PCR was the method, and the copy in TCRdb shows in-frame clones only, minus some. V and J calls and clone size follow that table, whereas D and trimming were derived from the DNA. The sample carries around 110,000 clones, around 90% recorded once. The receptor's source is a middle-aged man with active or convalescent COVID-19. Sequencing used peripheral blood.

The DNA of the CDR3 is TGTGCCAGCAGTACAGGGGTGTCAACTAATGAAAAACTGTTTTTT. It yields the protein CASSTGVSTNEKLFF. The chain recombines TRBV28 with TRBJ1-4; 7 bases fit TRBD1. Germline trimming cut 5 bases from V and 0 bases from J; bases unmatched to any gene: 3. This CDR3 comprises 15 residues. In germline, CDR1 is MDHEN, CDR2 SYDVKM.